A selection of T cell receptor beta chains follows, all from one sample in a study of T-cell reconstitution after alpha-beta-depleted transplantation in children. TCRdb reanalysed the PCR reads using MiXCR and keeps one entry per CDR3 protein. The data contain 450,000 to 700,000 distinct CDR3 sequences, 20% to 30% of them seen just once; the ten biggest clones take up 35% to 40%. This sample comprised PBMCs, obtained before TCRalphabeta/CD19-depleted stem cell transplant. The receptors come from a boy under three years old with Wiskott-Aldrich syndrome, due to receive a stem cell transplant. Both conserved end residues are part of each CDR3. The order of the fields is D gene, J gene, V gene, clone size, CDR3 protein, CDR3 DNA. A D gene is named only where the DNA matches it firmly. Clone size is shown for a subset of rows, as once, few, many or a class of expanded clone.

D: TRBD1
J: TRBJ1-5
V: TRBV5-1
size: NA
CDR3: CASSLEGQATQPQHF
DNA: TGCGCCAGCAGCTTGGAGGGACAGGCTACTCAGCCCCAGCATTTT

D: NA
J: TRBJ1-5
V: TRBV29-1
size: NA
CDR3: CSVRDGLEPQHF
DNA: TGCAGCGTTAGGGACGGCTTGGAGCCCCAGCATTTT

D: TRBD2
J: TRBJ2-1
V: TRBV28
size: NA
CDR3: CASSLTTSGNEQFF
DNA: TGTGCCAGCAGTTTAACTACTAGCGGCAATGAGCAGTTCTTC

D: NA
J: TRBJ2-2
V: TRBV29-1
size: NA
CDR3: CSVEDLGTGELFF
DNA: TGCAGCGTTGAAGATCTGGGCACCGGGGAGCTGTTTTTT

D: NA
J: TRBJ2-5
V: TRBV5-1
size: NA
CDR3: CASSSRQVGETQYF
DNA: TGCGCCAGCAGCTCACGACAGGTTGGAGAGACCCAGTACTTC

D: NA
J: TRBJ2-1
V: TRBV20-1
size: few
CDR3: CSAPRGIGVNEQFF
DNA: TGCAGCGCGCCCCGGGGGATTGGGGTCAATGAGCAGTTCTTC

D: TRBD1
J: TRBJ2-4
V: TRBV27
size: NA
CDR3: CASSRGTVKNIQYF
DNA: TGTGCCAGCAGCCGTGGGACAGTCAAAAACATTCAGTACTTC

D: NA
J: TRBJ2-3
V: TRBV30
size: NA
CDR3: CAWSVARGDTQYF
DNA: TGTGCCTGGAGTGTCGCCCGCGGAGATACGCAGTATTTT

D: NA
J: TRBJ2-1
V: TRBV6-5
size: NA
CDR3: CASSYDPVSEQFF
DNA: TGTGCCAGCAGTTACGACCCCGTTTCTGAGCAGTTCTTC

D: NA
J: TRBJ2-3
V: TRBV7-2
size: NA
CDR3: CASSLVGSGGSTDTQYF
DNA: TGTGCCAGCAGCTTAGTAGGTAGCGGAGGAAGCACAGATACGCAGTATTTT

D: NA
J: TRBJ2-5
V: TRBV6-6
size: NA
CDR3: CASTTRGGETQYF
DNA: TGTGCCAGCACCACAAGGGGGGGGGAGACCCAGTACTTC

D: NA
J: TRBJ2-1
V: TRBV10-3
size: many
CDR3: CAISDAGDNEQFF
DNA: TGTGCCATCAGTGATGCAGGGGACAATGAGCAGTTCTTC

D: NA
J: TRBJ2-3
V: TRBV5-1
size: NA
CDR3: CASSLASGLSTDTQYF
DNA: TGCGCCAGCAGCTTGGCGTCCGGGCTCAGCACAGATACGCAGTATTTT

D: NA
J: TRBJ1-2
V: TRBV12-3/TRBV12-4
size: many
CDR3: CASSSNYGYTF
DNA: TGCGCCAGCAGCTCTAACTATGGCTACACCTTC

D: TRBD2
J: TRBJ2-4
V: TRBV4-2
size: few
CDR3: CASSPSGGKNIQYF
DNA: TGTGCCAGCAGCCCTAGCGGGGGCAAAAACATTCAGTACTTC

D: NA
J: TRBJ2-1
V: TRBV11-2
size: NA
CDR3: CASSLDGMSSYYNEQFF
DNA: TGTGCCAGCAGCTTAGATGGTATGAGTTCCTACTACAATGAGCAGTTCTTC

D: TRBD2
J: TRBJ2-3
V: TRBV5-4
size: few
CDR3: CASRKDLAGGTSTDTQYF
DNA: TGTGCCAGCAGGAAGGACTTAGCGGGAGGCACTAGCACAGATACGCAGTATTTT

D: NA
J: TRBJ2-7
V: TRBV24-1
size: NA
CDR3: CAISDLRGYEQYF
DNA: TGTGCCATCAGTGATTTGCGCGGCTACGAGCAGTACTTC

D: TRBD1
J: TRBJ1-5
V: TRBV12-3/TRBV12-4
size: many
CDR3: CASSPDRGYQPQHF
DNA: TGTGCCAGCAGTCCCGACAGGGGTTACCAGCCCCAGCATTTT

D: TRBD2
J: TRBJ2-7
V: TRBV3-1
size: NA
CDR3: CASREAGVRDEQYF
DNA: TGTGCCAGCAGAGAAGCGGGAGTGCGGGACGAGCAGTACTTC

D: NA
J: TRBJ2-1
V: TRBV28
size: few
CDR3: CASSVMSEQFF
DNA: TGTGCCAGCAGTGTAATGAGTGAGCAGTTCTTC

D: NA
J: TRBJ2-5
V: TRBV18
size: few
CDR3: CASSPATRGETQYF
DNA: TGTGCCAGCTCACCGGCCACAAGGGGAGAGACCCAGTACTTC

D: NA
J: TRBJ1-1
V: TRBV10-3
size: many
CDR3: CAISEWEGLTEAFF
DNA: TGTGCCATCAGTGAGTGGGAGGGGTTAACTGAAGCTTTCTTT

D: NA
J: TRBJ2-5
V: TRBV12-3/TRBV12-4
size: NA
CDR3: CASSYTVQETQYF
DNA: TGTGCCAGCTCCTACACAGTTCAAGAGACCCAGTACTTC

D: TRBD1
J: TRBJ1-2
V: TRBV20-1
size: few
CDR3: CSARVLGQGIYGYTF
DNA: TGCAGTGCTAGAGTCTTGGGACAGGGGATATACGGCTACACCTTC

D: TRBD2
J: TRBJ2-7
V: TRBV12-3/TRBV12-4
size: NA
CDR3: CASKRTSGIYEQYF
DNA: TGTGCCAGCAAACGGACTAGCGGGATTTACGAGCAGTACTTC

D: NA
J: TRBJ2-2
V: TRBV25-1
size: NA
CDR3: CASSDLRDPGELFF
DNA: TGCGCCAGCAGTGACCTTAGGGATCCCGGGGAGCTGTTTTTT

D: TRBD2
J: TRBJ2-3
V: TRBV18
size: NA
CDR3: CASSPQAGGSTDTQYF
DNA: TGTGCCAGCTCACCTCAAGCGGGAGGGTCCACAGATACGCAGTATTTT

D: NA
J: TRBJ2-1
V: TRBV5-1
size: NA
CDR3: CASRDNGGNEQFF
DNA: TGCGCCAGCAGAGATAACGGGGGAAATGAGCAGTTCTTC

D: TRBD2
J: TRBJ2-1
V: TRBV11-3
size: NA
CDR3: CASSLDLQREGYNEQFF
DNA: TGTGCCAGCAGCTTAGATCTCCAGCGGGAGGGCTACAATGAGCAGTTCTTC

D: TRBD2
J: TRBJ2-7
V: TRBV5-1
size: NA
CDR3: CASSYPFSGSSYEQYF
DNA: TGCGCCAGCAGCTACCCTTTTAGCGGGAGTTCCTACGAGCAGTACTTC

D: TRBD2
J: TRBJ2-2
V: TRBV4-1
size: few
CDR3: CASRQGLVEHRELFF
DNA: TGCGCCAGCAGGCAAGGACTAGTCGAACACCGGGAGCTGTTTTTT

D: TRBD1
J: TRBJ2-1
V: TRBV4-2
size: NA
CDR3: CASSPGTADYNEQFF
DNA: TGTGCCAGCAGCCCCGGGACAGCGGACTACAATGAGCAGTTCTTC

D: NA
J: TRBJ2-3
V: TRBV5-1
size: NA
CDR3: CASSSRSRPGADTQYF
DNA: TGCGCCAGCAGTTCGAGGTCCCGGCCGGGGGCAGATACGCAGTATTTT

D: NA
J: TRBJ2-3
V: TRBV20-1
size: few
CDR3: CSARILTDTQYF
DNA: TGCAGTGCTAGAATCCTAACAGATACGCAGTATTTT

D: NA
J: TRBJ2-1
V: TRBV3-1
size: NA
CDR3: CASSQAEQQFF
DNA: TGTGCCAGCAGCCAAGCTGAGCAGCAGTTCTTC

D: NA
J: TRBJ2-5
V: TRBV24-1
size: NA
CDR3: CATSDQDTQETQYF
DNA: TGTGCCACCAGTGACCAGGACACCCAAGAGACCCAGTACTTC

D: NA
J: TRBJ2-1
V: TRBV7-2
size: few
CDR3: CASSLKRSSSYNEQFF
DNA: TGTGCCAGCAGCTTAAAGCGCTCTAGCAGCTACAATGAGCAGTTCTTC

D: NA
J: TRBJ2-3
V: TRBV30
size: once
CDR3: CAWNGALDTQYF
DNA: TGTGCCTGGAATGGGGCTTTAGATACGCAGTATTTT

D: TRBD1
J: TRBJ2-3
V: TRBV29-1
size: NA
CDR3: CSVEARGTGSPDTQYF
DNA: TGCAGCGTTGAGGCTCGCGGGACAGGGAGCCCAGATACGCAGTATTTT

D: TRBD1
J: TRBJ2-4
V: TRBV5-1
size: NA
CDR3: CASSAGQAAKNIQYF
DNA: TGCGCCAGCAGCGCGGGACAGGCGGCCAAAAACATTCAGTACTTC

D: TRBD2
J: TRBJ2-1
V: TRBV9
size: few
CDR3: CASSVGTSTSNEQFF
DNA: TGTGCCAGCAGCGTAGGGACTAGCACAAGTAATGAGCAGTTCTTC

D: NA
J: TRBJ1-5
V: TRBV6-2/TRBV6-3
size: few
CDR3: CACRVGLNQPQHF
DNA: TGTGCCTGCCGAGTCGGGCTCAATCAGCCCCAGCATTTT

D: TRBD2
J: TRBJ2-1
V: TRBV5-1
size: NA
CDR3: CASTSMGLAGGPIEQFF
DNA: TGCGCCAGCACCTCAATGGGACTAGCGGGAGGGCCAATTGAGCAGTTCTTC

D: NA
J: TRBJ2-7
V: TRBV11-2
size: few
CDR3: CASSFGPGIHEQYF
DNA: TGTGCCAGCAGCTTCGGTCCGGGGATCCACGAGCAGTACTTC

D: TRBD1
J: TRBJ2-7
V: TRBV5-5
size: NA
CDR3: CASSLRMDRVRDEQYF
DNA: TGTGCCAGCAGCTTGAGGATGGACAGGGTAAGGGACGAGCAGTACTTC

D: NA
J: TRBJ1-4
V: TRBV30
size: few
CDR3: CAWSRGANEKLFF
DNA: TGTGCCTGGAGTAGGGGTGCTAATGAAAAACTGTTTTTT

D: NA
J: TRBJ2-7
V: TRBV5-1
size: NA
CDR3: CASSWGLDEQYF
DNA: TGCGCCAGCAGCTGGGGACTGGACGAGCAGTACTTC

D: NA
J: TRBJ2-7
V: TRBV20-1
size: few
CDR3: CSASQGTPLYEQYF
DNA: TGCAGTGCTAGTCAGGGGACGCCTCTCTACGAGCAGTACTTC

D: TRBD2
J: TRBJ2-3
V: TRBV4-1
size: few
CDR3: CASSRGTSGSWDTQYF
DNA: TGCGCCAGCAGCCGAGGGACTAGCGGGAGTTGGGATACGCAGTATTTT

D: NA
J: TRBJ2-3
V: TRBV20-1
size: NA
CDR3: CSHSIVDTQYF
DNA: TGCAGCCATTCCATCGTGGATACGCAGTATTTT

D: TRBD1
J: TRBJ2-7
V: TRBV27
size: NA
CDR3: CASSSSGTGPLEQYF
DNA: TGTGCCAGCAGTTCCTCCGGGACAGGGCCCCTCGAGCAGTACTTC

D: TRBD1
J: TRBJ2-4
V: TRBV9
size: NA
CDR3: CASSPYRGDRNIQYF
DNA: TGTGCCAGCAGCCCCTACCGTGGGGACAGAAACATTCAGTACTTC

D: NA
J: TRBJ2-2
V: TRBV4-1
size: NA
CDR3: CASIRGGGELFF
DNA: TGCGCCAGCATCCGGGGAGGCGGGGAGCTGTTTTTT

D: TRBD1
J: TRBJ2-1
V: TRBV28
size: NA
CDR3: CASSSPGQGKGSSYNEQFF
DNA: TGTGCCAGCAGCTCCCCGGGACAGGGAAAGGGGAGCTCCTACAATGAGCAGTTCTTC